The source of this T cell receptor beta chain is a study of T-cell reconstitution after alpha-beta-depleted transplantation in children. The study, taken as a whole, reports: T-cell numbers and diversity, one year after transplant, stemmed largely from T cells that were newly produced. Recipient T cells and thymic progenitors that survived gave rise to the high TCRbeta diversity observed at day 60 in some patients. The study reportedly traced alpha-beta T cells about two months after transplant to several hundred expanded graft clones.

As it was prepared, the TCRbeta library received unique molecular identifiers. Each CDR3 protein is one row after TCRdb ran MiXCR on the PCR reads. The sample yields 45,000 to 70,000 distinct CDR3 sequences, approximately 43% seen once. This clonotype was seen at least ten times. Its cognate antigen is unknown. The CDR3 has 15 amino acids. The germline CDR1 and CDR2 sequences are SEHNR and FQNEAQ (reference sequence). V lost 5 bases, J lost 4 bases, and 9 bases stayed unmatched. The material was PBMCs, mostly from graft donor cells, obtained 360 days after TCRalphabeta/CD19-depleted stem cell transplant. This clonotype originated in a male patient younger than 18 who had a stem cell transplant for acute lymphoblastic leukemia, so the T cells may come from the graft donor. The rearrangement links TRBV7-9 to TRBJ2-7, with 9 bases identical to TRBD2. The CDR3 region has the DNA TGTGCCAGCAGCCCCCCGACTAGCGGATCTTACGAGCAGTACTTC. Its translation: CASSPPTSGSYEQYF.